Each of the 7 T cell receptor beta chains below was sequenced from the same sample in a study of Tregs in tolerant kidney transplant recipients. Mixed chimerism was transient after nonmyeloablative marrow transplants from related graft donors. Only in-frame clones appear in the TCRdb table, and some are missing; sequencing was by immunoSEQ multiplex PCR. This sample has 84,000 or so clones, with 93% found just once. Source: CD4+ T cells from blood (PBMCs), taken 12 months after the transplant. The receptor set was obtained from a human patient who received a combined kidney and bone marrow transplant. Some T cells here may be from the graft donor.

This sequence joins TRBV7-9 and TRBJ2-5; TRBD2 agrees at 10 bases. Germline loops: CDR1 SEHNR, CDR2 FQNEAQ (reference sequence). The CDR3 is 16 amino acids. Unmatched junction bases numbered 5, after V lost 3 bases and J lost 1 base. In DNA, the CDR3 is TGTGCCAGCAGCTTGGAACTAGCGGGGCCCCAAGAGACCCAGTACTTC. As protein: CASSLELAGPQETQYF.

This clone was detected only once. The chain recombines TRBV4-1 with TRBJ2-7; 11 bases align to TRBD2. Trimming cost V 0 bases and J 7 bases; bases outside gene matches: 8. CDR1 MGHRA and CDR2 YSYEKL come from the germline V gene. The CDR3 extends over 16 amino acids. CDR3 bases: TGCGCCAGCAGCCAAGATCCTACTAGCGGGAGTAGTGAGCAGTACTTC. Translation gives CASSQDPTSGSSEQYF.

In the case of this clone: At one end, the junction sequence differs from germline, possibly due to a read error. In DNA, the CDR3 is TGTGCCAGTAGTATAGATCTTGGGAACTGGAACACCGGGGAGTTGTTTTTT. Its translation: CASSIDLGNWNTGELFF. This chain connects TRBV19 to TRBJ2-2; perhaps TRBD2 as D (5 bases). CDR3 length equals 17 residues. The germline V gene has CDR1 LNHDA and CDR2 SQIVND (reference sequence).

The chain recombines TRBV10-3 with TRBJ1-2; D call uncertain. The CDR3 spans 14 residues. Germline V gene sequence: CDR1 ENHRY, CDR2 SYGVKD. With 4 bases removed from V and 4 bases from J, the gap between germline ends came to 13 bases. The CDR3 sequence: CAISGEQERYGYTF. In DNA form, the CDR3 reads TGTGCCATCAGTGGAGAACAAGAGCGCTATGGCTACACCTTC.

The gene calls are TRBV20-1 and TRBJ2-7; D gene uncertain. The CDR3 runs 11 residues. Trimming pared 4 bases from V and 3 bases from J, leaving 7 bases between. The germline gives CDR1 DFQATT, CDR2 SNEGSKA (reference sequence). The CDR3 DNA reads as TGCAGTGCTATTTCCTTCTACGAGCAGTACTTC. Translated: CSAISFYEQYF.

The CDR3 protein is CASSAGTRVLHEQYF. The CDR3 region has the DNA TGTGCCAGCAGCGCCGGGACTAGAGTATTACACGAGCAGTACTTC. The chain joins TRBV13 to TRBJ2-7; 8 nucleotides align to TRBD2. V trimming: 5 bases; J trimming: 5 bases; junction bases outside the gene matches: 11. Germline V CDR1 and CDR2: PRHDT, FYEKMQ (reference sequence). The CDR3 covers 15 residues.

The chain has TRBV19 and TRBJ2-7, with TRBD1 as a possible D gene (5 bases). Deletions cut 0 bases from V and 4 bases from J, with 10 bases between. Germline assignment: CDR1 LNHDA and CDR2 SQIVND (reference sequence). The CDR3 runs 14 residues. The CDR3 nucleotides read TGTGCCAGTAGTATAGAAAGGGGTTCGTACGAGCAGTACTTC. Its translation: CASSIERGSYEQYF.